Listed here are 16 T cell receptor beta chains from one sample, sequenced in a study of CXCR3-negative and CXCR3-positive naive CD8 T cells. Findings and limits, study-wide: CXCR3-expressing naive cells carried TRB CDR3s more hydrophobic than those of CXCR3-negative naive cells.

The antigens of these receptors remain unknown. UMI-labeled 5' RACE yielded the TRB cDNA libraries. TCRdb processed the 5' RACE reads again and assigns one entry to each CDR3 protein, with no DNA. The listing contains about 150,000 distinct CDR3 sequences. The material sequenced was naive CXCR3+ CD8+ T cells from blood. Stated subset: CD45RO-CCR7+CD27+CD95- naive CD8+ T cells expressing CXCR3 (TNR3+). The receptors were gathered from a human donor in good health. Some clones in this sample may be carry-over from other donors' samples.

The chain couples TRBV29-1 to TRBJ2-7; TCRdb lists TRBD2, though no DNA is available to test this call. CDR1 is SQVTM and CDR2 is ANQGSEA in the germline V gene. This CDR3 has 12 residues. This CDR3 reads CSVESRAYEQYF.

The genes are TRBV20-1 and TRBJ2-5; TCRdb proposes TRBD1, but this gene call is untestable without DNA. Germline CDR1 reads DFQATT; CDR2 reads SNEGSKA (reference sequence). The CDR3 consists of 13 residues. This CDR3 is CSATPENQETQYF.

The chain recombines TRBV20-1 with TRBJ2-1; TCRdb's D gene call, TRBD2, goes unchecked for lack of DNA. The CDR3 has 18 amino acids. CDR1 and CDR2 (germline): DFQATT, SNEGSKA (reference sequence). The CDR3 protein is CSARDRSVAGHSYNEQFF.

The chain has TRBV28 and TRBJ2-7; TCRdb names TRBD1, which stays unverified in the absence of DNA. CDR3 length: 14 amino acids. Germline V gene data show CDR1 as MDHEN and CDR2 as SYDVKM. The chain's CDR3 is CASRNTGTGPGGYF.

The chain couples TRBV20-1 to TRBJ1-6; no DNA is available, so the TRBD1 call from TCRdb remains unchecked. This CDR3 is built from 15 residues. CDR1 and CDR2 from the germline V gene are DFQATT and SNEGSKA (reference sequence). The chain's CDR3 is CSASPTGQAASPLHF.

The gene calls are TRBV20-1 and TRBJ2-7; TCRdb's D gene call, TRBD2, goes unchecked for lack of DNA. Looked up from germline, CDR1 is DFQATT and CDR2 is SNEGSKA (reference sequence). There are 12 residues in the CDR3. The chain's CDR3 is CSAETAHYEQYF.

This chain links TRBV9 with TRBJ1-5. This CDR3 has 14 amino acids. CDR1 SGDLS and CDR2 YYNGEE come from the germline V gene. The CDR3 loop is CASSVTGGNQPQHF.

The J gene is TRBJ2-7, the V gene TRBV18; TCRdb indicates TRBD1, and absent DNA this call remains unverified. CDR3 length: 15 residues. The germline V gene encodes CDR1 KGHSH and CDR2 LQKENI. This CDR3 reads CASSPPDRASEEQYF.

The rearrangement links TRBV5-5 to TRBJ2-7; the D call of TRBD2 rests on TCRdb alone, since no DNA is present to check it. This CDR3 has 15 residues. CDR1 is SGHKS, CDR2 YYEKEE, per germline (reference sequence). CDR3 protein: CASSSSLAGDYEQYF.

The chain recombines TRBV29-1 with TRBJ2-7; TCRdb indicates TRBD2, and absent DNA this call remains unverified. The CDR3 extends over 14 amino acids. Germline V lookup: CDR1 SQVTM, CDR2 ANQGSEA. CDR3 protein: CSVEGSGSSYEQYF.

The V and J genes are TRBV12-3 or TRBV12-4 and TRBJ1-6. CDR3 length: 12 amino acids. This CDR3 is CASSQAWSPLHF.

The V gene is TRBV29-1, the J gene TRBJ2-7; the TCRdb D gene call, TRBD2, has no DNA to confirm it. Germline CDR1 reads SQVTM; CDR2 reads ANQGSEA. CDR3 size: 13 residues. This chain's CDR3 is CSVEGPSSYEQYF.

The chain has TRBV12-3 or TRBV12-4 and TRBJ2-3; TCRdb lists TRBD2, though no DNA is available to test this call. The CDR3 totals 16 residues. The CDR3 here is CASSFSGTSVTDTQYF.

The rearrangement links TRBV2 to TRBJ2-7. Germline CDR1 reads SNHLY; CDR2 reads FYNNEI. The CDR3 has 13 residues. This CDR3 is CASSEALGYEQYF.

The genes are TRBV4-1 and TRBJ1-6. The V gene's germline CDR1 is MGHRA and CDR2 YSYEKL. CDR3 length: 17 residues. CDR3: CASSQISTNPAGSPLHF.

This chain uses TRBV7-9 with TRBJ2-7; TCRdb reports TRBD1, a call that lacks DNA to check it against. The CDR3 runs to 17 residues. CDR1 and CDR2 (germline): SEHNR, FQNEAQ (reference sequence). The chain's CDR3 is CASSLPKTGGPSYEQYF.